Below, one T cell receptor beta chain is given with its context. The sample originates from a study of OX40 agonist ivuxolimab in advanced cancers. Study at large: The eligibility criteria allowed prior anti-PD-1, anti-PD-L1 or anti-CTLA-4 therapy, and roughly 39% had some.

The CDR3 is 14 amino acids. Germline CDR1 SGHVS, CDR2 FNYEAQ. V shed 5 bases and J shed 5 bases, with 15 bases lying between them. Clones were read by immunoSEQ multiplex PCR, and TCRdb kept only the in-frame ones, dropping some. The sample has 60,000 to 90,000 clones; about nine tenths are singletons. V gene TRBV7-6 combines with J gene TRBJ1-2; D perhaps matches TRBD1 (5 bases). Here the sequenced sample was CD4+ or CD8+ T cells sorted from blood, taken in a trial of the OX40 agonist ivuxolimab. This receptor was identified in an adult with an advanced solid tumor such as melanoma, head and neck, liver or kidney cancer. This CDR3 reads CASSPPERGYGYTF. CDR3 nucleotide sequence: TGTGCCAGCAGCCCGCCCGAGAGGGGATATGGCTACACCTTC.